This T cell receptor beta chain comes out of a study of T cell responses to AZD1222 COVID-19 vaccine. Findings of the study overall: The study identified only five to seven AZD1222 recipients as seropositive at baseline.

Germline loops: CDR1 SGDLS, CDR2 YYNGEE. The CDR3 loop spans 16 amino acids. The V end was cut by 0 bases, the J end by 0 bases, with 10 bases between. Some clones are missing from TCRdb's copy, which holds only in-frame ones; the method was immunoSEQ multiplex PCR. The repertoire holds 90,000 to 120,000 clones, with 70% to 90% as singletons. On this clone: What it binds is unknown.

The chain employs TRBV9 and TRBJ1-3; no firm D call. The sequence was obtained from an adult who received the AZD1222 COVID-19 vaccine. This material consisted of peripheral blood, taken 28 days after the second AZD1222 dose. The CDR3: CASSVGPGDSGNTIYF. The CDR3 coding sequence is TGTGCCAGCAGCGTAGGTCCGGGAGACTCTGGAAACACCATATATTTT.